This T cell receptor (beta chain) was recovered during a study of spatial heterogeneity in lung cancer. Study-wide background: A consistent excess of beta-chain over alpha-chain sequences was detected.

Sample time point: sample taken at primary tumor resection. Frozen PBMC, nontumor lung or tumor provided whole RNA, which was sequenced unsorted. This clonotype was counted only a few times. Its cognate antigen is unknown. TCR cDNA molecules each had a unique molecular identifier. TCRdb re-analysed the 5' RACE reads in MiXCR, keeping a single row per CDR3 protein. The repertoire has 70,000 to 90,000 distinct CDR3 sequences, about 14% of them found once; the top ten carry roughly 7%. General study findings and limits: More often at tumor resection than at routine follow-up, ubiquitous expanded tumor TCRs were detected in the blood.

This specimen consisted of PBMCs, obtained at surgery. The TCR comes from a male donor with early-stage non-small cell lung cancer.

CDR3 sequence reads: CAIRGDRGTGELFF. The CDR3 DNA reads as TGTGCCATCAGAGGGGACAGGGGAACCGGGGAGCTGTTTTTT. The genes are TRBV10-3 and TRBJ2-2; the match to TRBD1 covers 10 bases. Germline CDR1 and CDR2: ENHRY and SYGVKD. V lost 6 bases, J lost 5 bases, and 3 bases stayed unmatched. CDR3 length equals 14 residues.